This TCR beta chain is from a study of blood T cell repertoires in COVID-19. The wider study: The samples span acute and convalescent COVID-19 from the United States, Italy and Spain.

The data were produced by immunoSEQ multiplex PCR, yet TCRdb's version contains in-frame clones alone and is incomplete. The data hold approximately 150,000 clones, with 90% observed a single time. V was pared by 0 bases and J by 0 bases, with 5 bases between. The CDR3 is 14 residues long. Germline V gene data show CDR1 as LGHDT and CDR2 as YNNKEL (reference sequence). The table lists this clone with a few counts. The receptor was isolated from a man aged 55 to 70 with active or convalescent COVID-19. The sample consisted of peripheral blood. This chain connects TRBV3-1 (or the pseudogene TRBV3-2) to TRBJ1-1; no definite D call. In nucleotides, the CDR3 is TGTGCCAGCAGCCAAGATTTAGTGAACACTGAAGCTTTCTTT. It is translated as CASSQDLVNTEAFF.